The source of this T cell receptor (beta chain) is a study of identical twins. Study results and caveats: Twin pairs' shared out-of-frame alpha sequences were enriched in low generation probability. Within beta out-of-frame sequences, the excess sharing observed between twins was weaker.

The CDR3 loop spans 14 amino acids. In germline, CDR1 is DFQATT, CDR2 SNEGSKA (reference sequence). Using its own MiXCR run on the 5' RACE reads, TCRdb lists one record per CDR3 protein. Counted here are more than 1.5 million distinct CDR3 sequences, 25% to 35% occurring once; the ten biggest clones make up about 0.25%. With regard to this clonotype: As yet, its antigen is unknown.

The receptor was derived from a newborn girl in good health. The material sequenced was cord blood. This chain uses TRBV20-1 with TRBJ2-1, with TRBD2 matching over 13 bases. The CDR3 here is CSDELAGGQDEQFF. CDR3 DNA: TGCAGCGATGAACTAGCGGGAGGGCAGGATGAGCAGTTCTTC.